This is a list of T cell receptor beta chains from one sample in a study of T cells after yellow fever vaccination. TCRdb re-analysed the 5' RACE reads in MiXCR, keeping a single row per CDR3 protein. The sample shows more than 450,000 distinct CDR3 sequences, around a fifth of them seen only once. The starting material was PBMCs, obtained approximately 20 days after the first yellow fever vaccination. These receptors were obtained from a man aged 18 to 29 who received the YFV17D yellow fever vaccine. Both conserved end residues are part of each CDR3. D genes are given only for firm matches. The size entry is marked missing in some rows and otherwise reads once, few, many or a size class.

d_gene: TRBD2; len: 14; v_gene: TRBV7-2; j_gene: TRBJ2-1; abundance: -; CDR3nt: TGTGCCAGCAGCCGCGGGGGGAACGACAATGAGCAGTTCTTC; CDR3aa: CASSRGGNDNEQFF
d_gene: -; len: 13; v_gene: TRBV29-1; j_gene: TRBJ1-5; abundance: -; CDR3nt: TGCAGCGGATCCCAGGGAGGGAATCAGCCCCAGCATTTT; CDR3aa: CSGSQGGNQPQHF
d_gene: TRBD2; len: 16; v_gene: TRBV7-2; j_gene: TRBJ2-3; abundance: few; CDR3nt: TGTGCCAGCAGCTCCCGGACTAGCGGGGCCACAGATACGCAGTATTTT; CDR3aa: CASSSRTSGATDTQYF
d_gene: TRBD1; len: 15; v_gene: TRBV5-1; j_gene: TRBJ2-2; abundance: few; CDR3nt: TGCGCCAGCGCGGAGGACAGGGGAGGTACCGGGGAGCTGTTTTTT; CDR3aa: CASAEDRGGTGELFF
d_gene: TRBD1; len: 14; v_gene: TRBV9; j_gene: TRBJ2-5; abundance: many; CDR3nt: TGTGCCAGCAGCGTGACAGGGGGCGGAGAGACCCAGTACTTC; CDR3aa: CASSVTGGGETQYF
d_gene: TRBD1; len: 15; v_gene: TRBV20-1; j_gene: TRBJ2-7; abundance: -; CDR3nt: TGCAGTGCTACGCAAAGGGACAGGGTCTCCTACGAGCAGTACTTC; CDR3aa: CSATQRDRVSYEQYF
d_gene: TRBD2; len: 13; v_gene: TRBV25-1; j_gene: TRBJ2-7; abundance: -; CDR3nt: TGTGCCAGCAAGATCTCGGGGGGAGGCGAGCAGTACTTC; CDR3aa: CASKISGGGEQYF
d_gene: TRBD2; len: 17; v_gene: TRBV7-2; j_gene: TRBJ2-3; abundance: -; CDR3nt: TGTGCCAGCAAGAGGGGCGGGACTAGCGGGGGAGGAGATACGCAGTATTTT; CDR3aa: CASKRGGTSGGGDTQYF
d_gene: TRBD1; len: 14; v_gene: TRBV6-5; j_gene: TRBJ1-2; abundance: -; CDR3nt: TGTGCCAGCAGTTACCACAGGGGTAACTATGGCTACACCTTC; CDR3aa: CASSYHRGNYGYTF
d_gene: -; len: 14; v_gene: TRBV5-1; j_gene: TRBJ1-2; abundance: -; CDR3nt: TGCGCCAGCGGCAGGGAGGGAGCTAACTATGGCTACACCTTC; CDR3aa: CASGREGANYGYTF
d_gene: TRBD1; len: 15; v_gene: TRBV20-1; j_gene: TRBJ2-7; abundance: -; CDR3nt: TGCAGTGCGAAGCCTTTCAGGGGGCCAACCTACGAGCAGTACTTC; CDR3aa: CSAKPFRGPTYEQYF
d_gene: -; len: 15; v_gene: TRBV2; j_gene: TRBJ1-2; abundance: -; CDR3nt: TGTGCCAGCAGTGAAACATGGGGGGCTAACTATGGCTACACCTTC; CDR3aa: CASSETWGANYGYTF
d_gene: TRBD1; len: 14; v_gene: TRBV23-1; j_gene: TRBJ2-5; abundance: few; CDR3nt: TGCGCCAGCAACGACAGGGGGTTGGAAGAGACCCAGTACTTC; CDR3aa: CASNDRGLEETQYF
d_gene: TRBD2; len: 17; v_gene: TRBV3-1; j_gene: TRBJ2-1; abundance: -; CDR3nt: TGTGCCAGCAGGCAAGGCCCTACTAGCGGGGGGCCCGGAGAGCAGTTCTTC; CDR3aa: CASRQGPTSGGPGEQFF
d_gene: -; len: 14; v_gene: TRBV20-1; j_gene: TRBJ2-2; abundance: many; CDR3nt: TGCAGTGCTAGGACTACCTATACTCCCCGGGAGCTGTTTTTT; CDR3aa: CSARTTYTPRELFF